This T cell receptor beta chain was obtained from a study of blood T cell repertoires in COVID-19. Study details: The United States, Italy and Spain supplied acute and convalescent COVID-19 samples. PBMCs, B-cell-depleted T cells, or T cells were the source of the cDNA or gDNA that made up the material.

Source study methods: Nucleated cell counts were estimated from reference gene primer amplification. Data came from immunoSEQ multiplex PCR; TCRdb stores just in-frame clones and leaves some out. V and J calls and clone size are those listed in that table; D and trimming were worked out from the DNA. The sample has some 80,000 clones, 84% seen once; the top ten hold 3.5% to 4%. V was cut by 4 bases and J by 0 bases, with 16 bases left in between. The CDR3 extends over 16 amino acids. Per the germline V gene, CDR1 is LGHDT and CDR2 is YNNKEL (reference sequence). This chain uses TRBV3-1 (or the pseudogene TRBV3-2) with TRBJ2-7; D is unresolved. This TCR came from a man aged 50 to 59 with acute or convalescent COVID-19. The sequenced material came from peripheral blood. The CDR3: CASSPPNKRHSYEQYF. CDR3 bases: TGTGCCAGCAGCCCCCCAAACAAGCGCCACTCCTACGAGCAGTACTTC.